This TCR beta chain is from a study of OX40 agonist ivuxolimab in advanced cancers. Broader study findings: Part of the nonresponder group also had normalized T-cell clonal expansion that was low.

Blood draws occurred at baseline, cycle 4 day 1, and cycle 7 day 1. To note about this clone: Its antigen remains unknown.

TCRdb keeps only in-frame clones here, not all; method: immunoSEQ multiplex PCR. The sample records roughly 32,000 clones, approximately 90% being singletons. The V gene lost 3 bases and the J gene lost 2 bases, with 19 bases spanning the gap. Germline V gene sequence: CDR1 MDHEN, CDR2 SYDVKM. There are 17 residues in the CDR3. The sequenced sample was CD4+ or CD8+ T cells sorted from blood, obtained in a trial of the OX40 agonist ivuxolimab. This receptor was taken from an adult with an advanced solid tumor such as melanoma, head and neck, liver or kidney cancer. J is TRBJ2-5 and V is TRBV28; D possibly corresponds to TRBD2 (6 bases). The CDR3: CASSFGGTTRGQETQYF. In nucleotides, the CDR3 is TGTGCCAGCAGTTTCGGAGGGACCACCCGGGGGCAAGAGACCCAGTACTTC.